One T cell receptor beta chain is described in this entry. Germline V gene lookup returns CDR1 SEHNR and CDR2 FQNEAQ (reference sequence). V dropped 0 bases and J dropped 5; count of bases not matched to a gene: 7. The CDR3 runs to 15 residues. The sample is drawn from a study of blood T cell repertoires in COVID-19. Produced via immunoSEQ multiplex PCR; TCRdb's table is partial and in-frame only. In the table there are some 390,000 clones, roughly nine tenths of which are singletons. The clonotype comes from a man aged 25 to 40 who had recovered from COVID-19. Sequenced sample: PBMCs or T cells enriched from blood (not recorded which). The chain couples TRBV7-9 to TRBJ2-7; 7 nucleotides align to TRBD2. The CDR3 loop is CASSLAYGGYNEQYF. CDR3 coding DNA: TGTGCCAGCAGCTTAGCGTACGGGGGGTACAACGAGCAGTACTTC.